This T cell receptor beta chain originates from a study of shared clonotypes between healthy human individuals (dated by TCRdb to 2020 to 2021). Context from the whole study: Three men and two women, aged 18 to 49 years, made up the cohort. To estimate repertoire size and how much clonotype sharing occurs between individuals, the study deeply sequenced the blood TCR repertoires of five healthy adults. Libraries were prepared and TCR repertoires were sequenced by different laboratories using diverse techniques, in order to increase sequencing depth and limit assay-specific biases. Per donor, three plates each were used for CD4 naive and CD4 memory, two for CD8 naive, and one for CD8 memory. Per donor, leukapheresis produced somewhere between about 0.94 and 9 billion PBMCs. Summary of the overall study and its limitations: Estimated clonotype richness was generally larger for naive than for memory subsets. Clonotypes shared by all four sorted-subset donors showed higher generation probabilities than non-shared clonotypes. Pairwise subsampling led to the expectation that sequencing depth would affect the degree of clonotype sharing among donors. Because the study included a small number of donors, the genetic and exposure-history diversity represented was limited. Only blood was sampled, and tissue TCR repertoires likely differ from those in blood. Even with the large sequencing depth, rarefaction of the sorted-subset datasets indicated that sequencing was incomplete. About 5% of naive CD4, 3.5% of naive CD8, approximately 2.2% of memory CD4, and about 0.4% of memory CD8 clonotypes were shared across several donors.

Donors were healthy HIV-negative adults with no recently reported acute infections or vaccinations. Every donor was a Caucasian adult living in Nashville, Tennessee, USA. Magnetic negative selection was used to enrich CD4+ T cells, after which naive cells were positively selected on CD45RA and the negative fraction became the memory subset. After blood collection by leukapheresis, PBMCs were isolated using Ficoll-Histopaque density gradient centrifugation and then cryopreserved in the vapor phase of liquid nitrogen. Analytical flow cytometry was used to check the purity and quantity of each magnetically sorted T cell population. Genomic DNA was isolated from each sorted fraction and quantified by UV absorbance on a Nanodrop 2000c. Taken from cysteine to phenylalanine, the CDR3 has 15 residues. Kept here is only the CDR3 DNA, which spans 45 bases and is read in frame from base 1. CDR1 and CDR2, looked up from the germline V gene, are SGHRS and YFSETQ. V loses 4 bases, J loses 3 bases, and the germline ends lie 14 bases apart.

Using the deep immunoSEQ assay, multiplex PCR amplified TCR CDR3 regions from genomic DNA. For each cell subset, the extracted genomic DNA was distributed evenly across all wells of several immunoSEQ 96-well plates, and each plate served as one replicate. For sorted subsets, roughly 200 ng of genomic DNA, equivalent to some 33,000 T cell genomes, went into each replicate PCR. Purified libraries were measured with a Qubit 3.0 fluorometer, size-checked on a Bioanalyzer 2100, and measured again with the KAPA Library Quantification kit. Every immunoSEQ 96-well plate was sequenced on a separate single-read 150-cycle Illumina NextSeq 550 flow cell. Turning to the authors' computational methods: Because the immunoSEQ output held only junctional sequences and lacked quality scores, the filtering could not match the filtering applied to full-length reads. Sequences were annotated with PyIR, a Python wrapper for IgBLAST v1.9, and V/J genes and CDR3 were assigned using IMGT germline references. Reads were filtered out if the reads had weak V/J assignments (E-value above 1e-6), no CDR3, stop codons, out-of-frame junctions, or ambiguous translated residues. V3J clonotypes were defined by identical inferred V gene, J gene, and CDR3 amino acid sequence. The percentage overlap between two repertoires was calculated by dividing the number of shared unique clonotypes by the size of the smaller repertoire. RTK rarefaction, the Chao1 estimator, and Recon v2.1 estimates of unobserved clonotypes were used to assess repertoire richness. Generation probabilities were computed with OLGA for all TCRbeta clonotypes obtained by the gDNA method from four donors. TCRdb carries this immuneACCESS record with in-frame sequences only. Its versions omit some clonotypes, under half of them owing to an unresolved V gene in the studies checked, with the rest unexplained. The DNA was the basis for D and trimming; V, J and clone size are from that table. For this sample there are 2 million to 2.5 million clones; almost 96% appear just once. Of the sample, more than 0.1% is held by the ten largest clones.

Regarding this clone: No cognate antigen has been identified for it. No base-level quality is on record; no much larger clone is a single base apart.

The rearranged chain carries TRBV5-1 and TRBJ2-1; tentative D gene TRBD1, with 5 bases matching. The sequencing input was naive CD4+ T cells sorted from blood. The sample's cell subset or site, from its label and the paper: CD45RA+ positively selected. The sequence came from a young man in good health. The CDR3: CASSPAAGRYNEQFF. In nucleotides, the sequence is TGCGCCAGCAGCCCGGCGGCAGGGCGCTACAATGAGCAGTTCTTC.